This T cell receptor (beta chain) originates from a study of cytomegalovirus exposure and HLA in healthy donors. Study-wide points: One variant, a missense change in DCLRE1C, was linked in a later analysis to TCR beta V- and J-gene trimming.

Both 60 Vbeta primers and 13 Jbeta primers went into the PCR. Libraries were prepared by immunoSEQ multiplex PCR; TCRdb keeps only in-frame clonotypes and omits some of them. The table has 200,000 or so clones, approximately 81% seen once. Germline assignment: CDR1 SGHKS and CDR2 YYEKEE (reference sequence). The length of the CDR3 is 14 residues. The V and J ends lost 4 bases and 1 base respectively, with 11 bases between them. Comment on this clone: The antigen is not known.

The sequencing input was PBMCs. The chain recombines TRBV5-5 with TRBJ1-1; unclear D gene. This sequence was found in a man aged 50 to 60 in good health and CMV-seronegative. The CDR3 is CASSPRYWNTEAFF. CDR3 sequence (DNA): TGTGCCAGCAGCCCTCGTTATTGGAACACTGAAGCTTTCTTT.